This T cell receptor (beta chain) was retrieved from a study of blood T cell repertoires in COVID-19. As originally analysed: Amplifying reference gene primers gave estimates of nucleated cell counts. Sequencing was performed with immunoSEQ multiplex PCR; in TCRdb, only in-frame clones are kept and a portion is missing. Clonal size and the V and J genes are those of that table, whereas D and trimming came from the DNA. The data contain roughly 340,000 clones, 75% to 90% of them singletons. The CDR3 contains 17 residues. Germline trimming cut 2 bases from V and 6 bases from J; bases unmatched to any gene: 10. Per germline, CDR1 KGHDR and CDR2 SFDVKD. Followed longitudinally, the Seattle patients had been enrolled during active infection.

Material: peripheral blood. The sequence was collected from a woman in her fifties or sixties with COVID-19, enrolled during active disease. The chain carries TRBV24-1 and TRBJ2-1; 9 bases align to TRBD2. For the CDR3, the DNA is TGTGCCACCAGTGATTCAGGGCTAGCGGGAATTGCCAATGAGCAGTTCTTC. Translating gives CATSDSGLAGIANEQFF.